These 27 T cell receptor beta chains originate from one sample sequenced in a study of shared clonotypes between healthy human individuals. Repertoires were generated with immunoSEQ multiplex PCR, while TCRdb's copy carries only in-frame clones and drops some. The data show over 950,000 clones, with roughly 77% seen just once and over 0.8% held by the top ten. The specimen sequenced was memory CD4+ T cells from PBMCs. Subset indicated: CD45RA-negative fraction. All receptors come from a man between 18 and 29 years old in good health. Some clones in this sample may be carry-over from other donors' samples.

V usage is TRBV2 and J usage is TRBJ2-1, with TRBD2 matching 11 bases. Germline-derived CDR1 and CDR2 are SNHLY and FYNNEI. The CDR3 consists of 15 residues. Trimming at V came to 2 bases and at J to 9 bases, leaving 6 bases not matched to a gene. The CDR3 nucleotides are TGTGCCAGCAGTGAATTGGCTAGCGGGAGGCGTGAGCAGTTCTTC. Its protein product is CASSELASGRREQFF. The full variable domain, with the rest looked up from reference TRBV2 and TRBJ2-1, is EPEVTQTPSHQVTQMGQEVILRCVPISNHLYFYWYRQILGQKVEFLVSFYNNEISEKSEIFDDQFSVERPDGSNFTLKIRSTKLEDSAMYFCASSELASGRREQFFGPGTRLTVL.

On this clone itself: Germline is not matched at one junction end, which may reflect a read error. The V call is TRBV28, the J call TRBJ2-2; possible D gene TRBD2, 5 bases. CDR1 MDHEN and CDR2 SYDVKM come from the germline V gene. The length of the CDR3 is 12 residues. The DNA of the CDR3 is TGTGCCAGCCGAACTACTACCGGGGAGCTGCTTTTT. This encodes CASRTTTGELLF.

The gene calls are TRBV9 and TRBJ2-2; no definite D call. With 10 bases removed from V and 1 base from J, the gap between germline ends came to 11 bases. CDR1 SGDLS and CDR2 YYNGEE come from the germline V gene. The CDR3 loop spans 13 amino acids. The chain's CDR3 is CASSPQNTGELFF. The CDR3 DNA reads TGTGCCTCCAGTCCCCAGAACACCGGGGAGCTGTTTTTT.

This sequence joins TRBV28 and TRBJ2-1, with 9 positions matching TRBD1. CDR1 is MDHEN and CDR2 is SYDVKM in the germline V gene. The length of the CDR3 is 15 residues. The junction had 4 bases not matched to a gene; V was cut back by 5 bases and J by 2 bases. The CDR3 loop reads CASSAWTGAYNEQFF. Written as DNA, the CDR3 is TGTGCCAGCAGTGCGTGGACAGGGGCCTACAATGAGCAGTTCTTC. Combining the CDR3 with reference TRBV28 and TRBJ2-1 gives the whole variable domain DVKVTQSSRYLVKRTGEKVFLECVQDMDHENMFWYRQDPGLGLRLIYFSYDVKMKEKGDIPEGYSVSREKKERFSLILESASTNQTSMYLCASSAWTGAYNEQFFGPGTRLTVL.

V gene TRBV28 combines with J gene TRBJ2-7; 8 bases are shared with TRBD2. This CDR3 region has 14 residues. Germline CDR1 reads MDHEN; CDR2 reads SYDVKM. The J segment lost 6 bases and the V segment lost 6 bases, leaving 10 bases of the junction unmatched. The CDR3 reads CASSIAGIYSEQYF. Written as DNA, the CDR3 is TGTGCCAGCAGCATAGCGGGGATCTACTCCGAGCAGTACTTC.

This clone appeared a few times. The V call is TRBV19, the J call TRBJ1-4; no clear D gene. CDR3 size: 14 residues. Germline lookup yields CDR1 LNHDA and CDR2 SQIVND (reference sequence). Trimming shortened V by 3 bases and J by 5 bases, and 10 bases separated the two germline ends. The CDR3 sequence is CASSMIGTNEKLFF. The DNA for the CDR3 is TGTGCCAGTAGTATGATCGGTACAAATGAAAAACTGTTTTTT.

The chain joins TRBV7-3 to TRBJ2-4; 7 nucleotides align to TRBD1. There are 14 residues in the CDR3. The germline gives CDR1 SGHTA, CDR2 FQGTGA. Losses at the gene ends were 4 bases for V and 7 bases for J; bases not matched to a gene: 7. The CDR3 region has the DNA TGTGCCAGCAGCTCGACAGGGATGGAGAACATTCAGTACTTC. Translation: CASSSTGMENIQYF.

J is TRBJ1-2 and V is TRBV6-5, with 8 bases matching TRBD1. CDR3 size: 13 residues. Germline assignment: CDR1 MNHEY and CDR2 SVGAGI. V lost 4 bases to trimming and J lost 4 bases; unmatched junction nucleotides: 2. This CDR3 is CASSLDRVYGYTF. CDR3 bases: TGTGCCAGCAGTTTGGACAGGGTCTATGGCTACACCTTC.

This clone was counted a few times. The rearrangement joins TRBV5-4 to TRBJ2-5, with a weak D call TRBD1 (6 bases). The CDR3 totals 15 residues. Germline assignment: CDR1 SGHNT and CDR2 YYREEE (reference sequence). The V end was cut by 4 bases, the J end by 5 bases, with 18 bases between. The CDR3 nucleotides read TGTGCCAGCAGCCGCCCGGACCAGGGGACCGAGACCCAGTACTTC. Amino acids: CASSRPDQGTETQYF. The full variable domain, rest sourced from reference TRBV5-4 and TRBJ2-5, is ETGVTQSPTHLIKTRGQQVTLRCSSQSGHNTVSWYQQALGQGPQFIFQYYREEENGRGNFPPRFSGLQFPNYSSELNVNALELDDSALYLCASSRPDQGTETQYFGPGTRLLVL.

This clone was counted once. The J gene is TRBJ2-7, the V gene TRBV18, with 7 bases aligning to TRBD2. CDR1 and CDR2 (germline): KGHSH, LQKENI. This CDR3 is 14 amino acids long. J gave up 3 bases and V 3 bases, and 5 bases lay outside the gene matches. This CDR3 reads CASSPRGVFYEQYF. CDR3 in DNA: TGTGCCAGCTCACCCCGGGGGGTCTTCTACGAGCAGTACTTC.

This rearrangement joins TRBV5-6 to TRBJ2-1, with 9 bases matching TRBD2. In germline, CDR1 is SGHDT, CDR2 YYEEEE. The CDR3 covers 15 residues. V lost 0 bases to trimming and J lost 4 bases; unmatched junction nucleotides: 2. CDR3 nucleotides: TGTGCCAGCAGCTTGGCGAGCGGGGGGTACAATGAGCAGTTCTTC. Its translation: CASSLASGGYNEQFF.

J is TRBJ2-7 and V is TRBV5-4, with 7 nucleotides matching TRBD2. Germline-derived CDR1 and CDR2 are SGHNT and YYREEE (reference sequence). V was clipped by 0 bases and J by 3 bases; unmatched bases: 3. The CDR3 is 14 amino acids. CDR3 region: CASSLVPGGYEQYF. CDR3 coding DNA: TGTGCCAGCAGCTTGGTTCCGGGAGGCTACGAGCAGTACTTC.

The chain couples TRBV6-6 to TRBJ2-5, with D tentatively TRBD1 or TRBD2 (5 bases each). The CDR3 loop spans 15 amino acids. The V and J ends lost 0 bases and 5 bases respectively, with 13 bases between them. The germline CDR1 and CDR2 sequences are MNHNY and SVGAGI (reference sequence). The CDR3 reads CASSYSSGGVETQYF. CDR3 nucleotides: TGTGCCAGCAGTTACTCGTCTGGGGGAGTGGAGACCCAGTACTTC.

The V and J genes are TRBV6-6 and TRBJ2-4; D might be TRBD1 (6 bases). Trimming left V 6 bases short and J 2 bases short, with 11 bases between. Germline CDR1 and CDR2: MNHNY and SVGAGI (reference sequence). This CDR3 has 14 amino acids. The CDR3 DNA reads TGTGCCAGCAGATATCAGGGGTCCAAAAACATTCAGTACTTC. Amino acids: CASRYQGSKNIQYF.

The gene calls are TRBV7-9 and TRBJ1-1; D is perhaps TRBD1 (6 bases). V lost 5 bases and J lost 3, with 13 bases in between. The germline gives CDR1 SEHNR, CDR2 FQNEAQ (reference sequence). The CDR3 runs 14 residues. The CDR3: CASSPSRGDTEAFF. The CDR3 DNA reads TGTGCCAGCAGCCCTAGTAGGGGGGACACTGAAGCTTTCTTT.

The chain recombines TRBV10-3 with TRBJ2-3; either TRBD1 or TRBD2 may fit D (5 bases each). The CDR3 has 15 residues. Germline-derived CDR1 and CDR2 are ENHRY and SYGVKD. V lost 4 bases and J lost 1, with 12 bases in between. DNA of the CDR3: TGTGCCATCAGTGTCTCCGGGACGGGCACAGATACGCAGTATTTT. This codes for CAISVSGTGTDTQYF.

This chain links TRBV5-4 with TRBJ2-6, with 11 bases matching TRBD1. CDR3 length: 16 amino acids. Trimming removed 6 bases from V and 4 bases from J; junction bases left unmatched: 6. Germline loops: CDR1 SGHNT, CDR2 YYREEE (reference sequence). The CDR3 loop reads CASKGQGEGGANVLTF. CDR3 bases: TGTGCCAGCAAGGGACAGGGGGAGGGAGGGGCCAACGTCCTGACTTTC.

This clone was observed at least ten times. The chain links TRBV28 to TRBJ2-7; D assignment may be TRBD1 or TRBD2 (7 bases each). The germline gives CDR1 MDHEN, CDR2 SYDVKM. Trimming took 6 bases from V and 4 from J, leaving 19 bases between them. The CDR3 loop spans 15 amino acids. The CDR3 region is CASSRSGGGPYEQYF. The CDR3 DNA sequence: TGTGCCAGCAGCCGGTCAGGGGGGGGACCTTACGAGCAGTACTTC.

The chain couples TRBV28 to TRBJ1-5; the D is unclear. CDR3 length equals 14 residues. Trimming took off 3 bases at V and 3 bases at J, with 9 bases between the two ends. The germline gives CDR1 MDHEN, CDR2 SYDVKM. CDR3 region: CASSLQANNQPQHF. For the CDR3, the DNA is TGTGCCAGCAGTTTGCAGGCTAACAATCAGCCCCAGCATTTT.

This rearrangement joins TRBV27 to TRBJ1-1; no clear D gene. The CDR3 consists of 13 residues. Germline CDR1 and CDR2: MNHEY and SMNVEV (reference sequence). Trimming took off 5 bases at V and 4 bases at J, with 11 bases between the two ends. As DNA, the CDR3 is TGTGCCAGCAGTCGCGGGGTGTTCACTGAAGCTTTCTTT. This gives the protein CASSRGVFTEAFF.

The rearrangement uses TRBV4-3 and TRBJ2-1, with 9 bases matching TRBD2. Germline V gene lookup returns CDR1 LGHNA and CDR2 YSLEER. This CDR3 has 15 residues. Trimming at V came to 4 bases and at J to 5 bases, leaving 6 bases not matched to a gene. The CDR3 protein is CASSLGSGRNNEQFF. The CDR3 bases are TGCGCCAGCAGCCTCGGCAGCGGGAGGAACAATGAGCAGTTCTTC.

The rearrangement joins TRBV27 to TRBJ2-1; 9 positions match TRBD2. CDR1 is MNHEY and CDR2 is SMNVEV in the germline V gene (reference sequence). The CDR3 runs 15 residues. Losses at the gene ends were 7 bases for V and 2 bases for J; bases not matched to a gene: 6. As DNA, the CDR3 is TGTGCCAGCAACCCGACTAGCGGCCCCTACAATGAGCAGTTCTTC. It translates to CASNPTSGPYNEQFF.

CDR3 in DNA: TGTGCCAGCAGGGCACAAAGCGGGACTGAAGCTTTCTTT. It is translated as CASRAQSGTEAFF. V gene TRBV2 combines with J gene TRBJ1-1; D not certain. The CDR3 has 13 residues. Germline V gene data show CDR1 as SNHLY and CDR2 as FYNNEI. V was shortened by 6 bases and J by 5 bases, with 13 bases between the two germline ends.

The chain couples TRBV7-8 to TRBJ1-1; the D gene is possibly TRBD1 (6 bases). The V and J ends lost 2 bases and 1 base respectively, with 11 bases between them. Germline CDR1 and CDR2: SGHVS and FQNEAQ. There are 15 residues in the CDR3. The chain's CDR3 is CASSLSGQRNTEAFF. As DNA, the CDR3 is TGTGCCAGCAGCTTATCAGGACAGCGGAACACTGAAGCTTTCTTT.

V usage is TRBV20-1 and J usage is TRBJ2-5; a weak D match, TRBD2 (5 bases). CDR3 length: 11 residues. Germline V gene data show CDR1 as DFQATT and CDR2 as SNEGSKA (reference sequence). V lost 7 bases and J lost 3, with 9 bases in between. CDR3 sequence: CSGERKETQYF. The DNA for the CDR3 is TGCAGTGGGGAGAGAAAAGAGACCCAGTACTTC.

This sequence joins TRBV7-2 and TRBJ1-1; no reliable D call. Germline assignment: CDR1 SGHTA and CDR2 FQGNSA. Trimming removed 6 bases at V and 0 bases at J, with 8 bases between. The CDR3 spans 13 residues. The CDR3 is CASRPTMNTEAFF. For the CDR3, the DNA is TGTGCCAGCAGGCCAACTATGAACACTGAAGCTTTCTTT.

The genes are TRBV27 and TRBJ1-4; no clear D. CDR1 and CDR2 (germline): MNHEY, SMNVEV (reference sequence). This CDR3 has 13 amino acids. The V and J ends lost 4 bases and 8 bases respectively, with 11 bases between them. CDR3 region: CASSSNAGEKLFF. The CDR3 nucleotides are TGTGCCAGCAGTTCTAATGCCGGGGAAAAACTGTTTTTT.